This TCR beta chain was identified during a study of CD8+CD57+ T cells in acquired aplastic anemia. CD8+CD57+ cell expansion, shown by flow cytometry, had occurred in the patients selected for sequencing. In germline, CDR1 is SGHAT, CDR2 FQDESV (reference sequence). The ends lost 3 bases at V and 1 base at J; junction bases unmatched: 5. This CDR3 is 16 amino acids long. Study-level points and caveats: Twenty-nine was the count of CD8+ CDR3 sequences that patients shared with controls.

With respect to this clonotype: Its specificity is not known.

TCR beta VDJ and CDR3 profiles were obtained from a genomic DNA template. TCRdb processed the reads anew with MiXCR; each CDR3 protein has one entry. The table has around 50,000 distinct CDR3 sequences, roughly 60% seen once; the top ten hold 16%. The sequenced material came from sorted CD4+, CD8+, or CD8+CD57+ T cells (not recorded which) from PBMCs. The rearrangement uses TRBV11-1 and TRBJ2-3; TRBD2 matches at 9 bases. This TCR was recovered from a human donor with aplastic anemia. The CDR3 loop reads CASSLGASGGTDTQYF. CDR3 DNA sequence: TGTGCCAGCAGCTTGGGGGCTAGCGGGGGCACAGATACGCAGTATTTT.